These T cell receptor beta chains were read from a single sample in a study of cytomegalovirus exposure and HLA in healthy donors. Clones were read by immunoSEQ multiplex PCR, and TCRdb kept only the in-frame ones, dropping some. The data contain about 180,000 clones, around three quarters of them singletons. Sequences were obtained from PBMCs. These receptors were collected from a woman in her 30s in good health and CMV-seropositive. CDR3s include the opening cysteine and the closing phenylalanine or tryptophan. D genes are given only for firm matches. A row's size may be missing; if present it is once, few, many or a size class.

TRBV19	.	.	TRBJ2-1	CASSTGNEQFF	TGTGCCAGTAGTACGGGCAATGAGCAGTTCTTC
TRBV6-6	few	TRBD2	TRBJ2-1	CASSRIAGASYNEQFF	TGTGCCAGCAGTCGTATAGCGGGGGCCTCCTACAATGAGCAGTTCTTC
TRBV13	.	TRBD1	TRBJ1-3	CASSFRSGQIFVDSGNTIYF	TGTGCCAGCAGCTTCCGATCGGGACAGATTTTTGTGGACTCTGGAAACACCATATATTTT
TRBV2	.	.	TRBJ2-7	CASRGPPEQYF	TGTGCCAGCAGGGGCCCCCCCGAGCAGTACTTC
TRBV10-3	.	.	TRBJ2-1	CAIGGTASYNEQFF	TGTGCCATCGGAGGGACAGCCTCCTACAATGAGCAGTTCTTC
TRBV10-2	.	TRBD2	TRBJ2-1	CASSELAGYNEQFF	TGCGCCAGCAGTGAACTAGCGGGGTACAATGAGCAGTTCTTC
TRBV7-9	.	.	TRBJ1-6	CASSPSGQGLYNSPLHF	TGTGCCAGCAGCCCCTCCGGGCAGGGGCTGTATAATTCACCCCTCCACTTT
TRBV28	.	.	TRBJ2-2	CASGYQWTYGAGELFF	TGTGCCAGCGGATACCAGTGGACTTACGGGGCCGGGGAGCTGTTTTTT
TRBV9	few	.	TRBJ1-6	CASSVDSSYNSPLHF	TGTGCCAGCAGCGTAGATAGCTCCTATAATTCACCCCTCCACTTT
TRBV9	few	TRBD1	TRBJ2-5	CASSPRDRGQETQYF	TGTGCCAGCAGCCCCCGGGACAGGGGGCAAGAGACCCAGTACTTC
TRBV27	few	.	TRBJ1-2	CASSSDSVYGYTF	TGTGCCAGCAGTTCGGACAGCGTCTATGGCTACACCTTC
TRBV14	.	.	TRBJ1-1	CASSQKVKDTSLMNTEAFF	TGTGCCAGCAGCCAGAAGGTAAAGGACACATCTCTCATGAACACTGAAGCTTTCTTT
TRBV4-1	few	.	TRBJ1-1	CASSQPGNTEAFF	TGCGCCAGCAGCCAACCGGGGAACACTGAAGCTTTCTTT
TRBV6-6	.	TRBD1	TRBJ1-4	CASSPSTGVLEKLFF	TGTGCCAGCAGTCCGTCGACAGGGGTCCTAGAAAAACTGTTTTTT
TRBV19	.	.	TRBJ2-7	CASSPPNSTRGGQYF	TGTGCCAGTAGTCCGCCCAATAGTACTAGAGGCGGGCAGTACTTC
TRBV7-8	once	.	TRBJ2-7	CASSLVSGNRDEQYF	TGTGCCAGCAGCTTAGTTTCTGGGAACAGGGACGAGCAGTACTTC
TRBV2	once	TRBD1	TRBJ1-5	CASSGQGAGNQPQHF	TGTGCCAGCAGTGGACAGGGGGCAGGCAATCAGCCCCAGCATTTT
TRBV2	.	TRBD2	TRBJ2-1	CASSLGGGLAGQNSYNEQFF	TGTGCCAGCAGCCTAGGCGGGGGACTAGCGGGGCAGAACTCCTACAATGAGCAGTTCTTC
TRBV19	.	.	TRBJ1-2	CATAGGRYGYTF	TGTGCCACCGCGGGGGGAAGGTATGGCTACACCTTC
TRBV11-3	.	.	TRBJ2-3	CASSFGAEYTDTQYF	TGTGCCAGCAGCTTCGGAGCGGAATACACAGATACGCAGTATTTT
TRBV7-2	.	TRBD1	TRBJ2-2	CASSLARGQGTGELFF	TGTGCCAGCAGCTTAGCGCGTGGACAGGGGACCGGGGAGCTGTTTTTT
TRBV5-4	few	.	TRBJ1-6	CASSPRNSPLHF	TGTGCCAGCAGCCCGAGGAATTCACCCCTCCACTTT
TRBV6-6	.	TRBD1	TRBJ2-5	CASSRDRGTETQYF	TGTGCCAGCAGCCGGGACAGGGGAACAGAGACCCAGTACTTC
TRBV30	few	.	TRBJ2-1	CAWELNEQFF	TGTGCCTGGGAGTTGAATGAGCAGTTCTTC
TRBV6-5	.	.	TRBJ1-2	CASSRTREEGYTF	TGTGCCAGCAGCCGAACCCGCGAAGAGGGCTACACCTTC
TRBV28	once	.	TRBJ1-1	CASSPPPDLNTEAFF	TGTGCCAGCAGCCCTCCCCCCGACTTGAACACTGAAGCTTTCTTT
TRBV5-1	.	TRBD1	TRBJ2-6	CASSPGQGAVGANVLTF	TGCGCCAGCAGCCCCGGACAGGGGGCGGTTGGGGCCAACGTCCTGACTTTC
TRBV5-5	.	.	TRBJ2-2	CASSFIDTGELFF	TGTGCCAGCAGCTTTATTGACACCGGGGAGCTGTTTTTT
TRBV11-2	.	TRBD2	TRBJ2-5	CASSSGGELGETQYF	TGTGCCAGCAGCTCTGGGGGGGAACTCGGGGAGACCCAGTACTTC
TRBV13	.	TRBD1	TRBJ2-1	CASSLPGQGAVNEQFF	TGTGCCAGCAGCTTACCCGGTCAGGGGGCGGTTAATGAGCAGTTCTTC
TRBV19	.	.	TRBJ1-5	CAGSQGTPPQPQHF	TGTGCGGGATCCCAGGGGACCCCCCCCCAGCCCCAGCATTTT
TRBV4-3	once	TRBD1	TRBJ1-3	CASSQDRGQGVGNTIYF	TGCGCCAGCAGCCAAGATCGGGGACAGGGGGTCGGAAACACCATATATTTT
TRBV11-3	.	.	TRBJ2-1	CASSLSGEYNEQFF	TGTGCCAGCAGCTTATCGGGGGAATACAATGAGCAGTTCTTC
TRBV4-2	few	.	TRBJ2-5	CASSQDNNRQETQYF	TGTGCCAGCAGCCAAGATAACAACAGGCAAGAGACCCAGTACTTC
TRBV29-1	few	.	TRBJ1-1	CSVARGTEAFF	TGCAGCGTAGCAAGGGGGACTGAAGCTTTCTTT
TRBV18	.	.	TRBJ1-2	CASSPGGFNGGSYTF	TGTGCCAGCTCACCTGGAGGGTTCAATGGAGGCAGCTACACCTTC
TRBV6-6	.	.	TRBJ1-5	CASSYGQAGANQPQHF	TGTGCCAGCAGTTACGGCCAGGCAGGGGCCAATCAGCCCCAGCATTTT
TRBV7-2	.	.	TRBJ2-7	CASSFQGGLYEQYF	TGTGCCAGCAGCTTCCAGGGGGGACTTTACGAGCAGTACTTC
TRBV10-3	.	.	TRBJ2-1	CAMSDSYNEQFF	TGTGCCATGAGCGACTCCTACAATGAGCAGTTCTTC
TRBV5-1	.	.	TRBJ1-3	CASSRAGVSGNTIYF	TGCGCCAGCAGTCGGGCGGGTGTCTCTGGAAACACCATATATTTT
TRBV5-1	.	.	TRBJ2-5	CASSLGNTQETQYF	TGCGCCAGCAGCTTGGGTAATACTCAAGAGACCCAGTACTTC
TRBV9	.	.	TRBJ2-7	CASGPTGTYEQYF	TGTGCCAGCGGCCCGACAGGAACCTACGAGCAGTACTTC
TRBV12-2	once	.	TRBJ1-2	CASRLPTPGPGGSNGYTF	TGTGCAAGTCGCTTACCCACCCCGGGACCGGGGGGATCGAATGGCTACACCTTC